This T cell receptor beta chain derives from a study of CD8 T cells in ankylosing spondylitis. General study findings and limits: Disease-linked clones were found to be CD8+ and relatively rare in peripheral blood. Certain motif variants had earlier appeared in reactive arthritis synovial fluid and blood.

This CDR3 is 13 amino acids long. Germline loops: CDR1 SQVTM, CDR2 ANQGSEA. V was clipped by 5 bases and J by 2 bases, with 12 bases between them. In TCRdb, the 5' RACE reads were re-called with MiXCR into one record per CDR3 protein. The top ten clones hold 25% to 30% of a sample with more than 150,000 distinct CDR3 sequences, 11% of them seen once. This clonotype has at least ten counts. What it recognizes is unknown. V is TRBV29-1 and J is TRBJ1-1; D is perhaps TRBD1 (6 bases). This receptor was obtained from a male donor with ankylosing spondylitis or in good health (not recorded which). The material sequenced was blood, either unsorted or a sorted T cell fraction (not recorded which). CDR3 coding DNA: TGCAGCGTTCGGCGGGACACCAACACTGAAGCTTTCTTT. Translating it yields CSVRRDTNTEAFF.